The clone carrying this T cell receptor beta chain was detected many times. This record comes from a study of control samples from healthy donors and cancer patients. Germline values: CDR1 SEHNR, CDR2 FQNEAQ (reference sequence). The CDR3 has 15 amino acids. V lost 2 bases, J lost 5 bases, and 15 bases lay in between. Only in-frame clones appear in the TCRdb table, and some are missing; sequencing was by immunoSEQ multiplex PCR. The table includes 90,000 to 150,000 clones, around 88% detected once. The V call is TRBV7-9, the J call TRBJ1-2; D is unclear. The receptor was isolated from a man aged 35 to 55 in good health. The source material was blood. The DNA for the CDR3 is TGTGCCAGCAGCTTACCAGGCCCTATGATGTATGGCTACACCTTC. Protein sequence: CASSLPGPMMYGYTF.